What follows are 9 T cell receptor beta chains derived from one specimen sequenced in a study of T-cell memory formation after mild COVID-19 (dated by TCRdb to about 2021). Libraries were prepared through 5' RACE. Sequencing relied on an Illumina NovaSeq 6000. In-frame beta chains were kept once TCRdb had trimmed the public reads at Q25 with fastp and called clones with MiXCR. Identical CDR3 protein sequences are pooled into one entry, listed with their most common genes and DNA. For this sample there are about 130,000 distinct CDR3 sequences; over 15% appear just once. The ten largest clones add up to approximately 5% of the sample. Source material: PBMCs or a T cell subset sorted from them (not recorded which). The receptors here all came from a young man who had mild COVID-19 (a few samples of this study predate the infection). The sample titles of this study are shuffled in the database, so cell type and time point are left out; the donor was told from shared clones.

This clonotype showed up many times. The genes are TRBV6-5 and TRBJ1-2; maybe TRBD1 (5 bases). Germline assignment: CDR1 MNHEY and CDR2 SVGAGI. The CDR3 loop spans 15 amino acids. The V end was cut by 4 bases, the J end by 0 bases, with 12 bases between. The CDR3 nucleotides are TGTGCCAGCAGTTGGGGCGCGGAAGCTAACTATGGCTACACCTTC. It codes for CASSWGAEANYGYTF.

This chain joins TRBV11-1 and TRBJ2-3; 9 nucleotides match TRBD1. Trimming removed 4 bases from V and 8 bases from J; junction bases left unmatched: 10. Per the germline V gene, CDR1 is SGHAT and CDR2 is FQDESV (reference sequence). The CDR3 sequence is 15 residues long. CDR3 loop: CASSSRTGVRVTQYF. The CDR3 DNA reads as TGTGCCAGCAGCTCCAGGACAGGGGTTCGTGTTACGCAGTATTTT.

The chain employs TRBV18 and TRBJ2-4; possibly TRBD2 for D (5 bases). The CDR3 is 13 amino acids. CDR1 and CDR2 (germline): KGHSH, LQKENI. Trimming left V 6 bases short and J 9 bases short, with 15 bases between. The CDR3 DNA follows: TGTGCCAGCTCCGCCGGACTTATAGGCATTCAGTACTTC. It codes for CASSAGLIGIQYF. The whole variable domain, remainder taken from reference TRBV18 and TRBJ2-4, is NAGVMQNPRHLVRRRGQEARLRCSPMKGHSHVYWYRQLPEEGLKFMVYLQKENIIDESGMPKERFSAEFPKEGPSILRIQQVVRGDSAAYFCASSAGLIGIQYFGAGTRLSVL.

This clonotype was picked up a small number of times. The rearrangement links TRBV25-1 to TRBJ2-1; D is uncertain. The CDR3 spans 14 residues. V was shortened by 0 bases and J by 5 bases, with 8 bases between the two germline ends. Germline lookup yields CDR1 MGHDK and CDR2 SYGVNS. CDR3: CASSEYRMNNEQFF. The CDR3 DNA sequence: TGTGCCAGCAGTGAATATCGGATGAACAATGAGCAGTTCTTC.

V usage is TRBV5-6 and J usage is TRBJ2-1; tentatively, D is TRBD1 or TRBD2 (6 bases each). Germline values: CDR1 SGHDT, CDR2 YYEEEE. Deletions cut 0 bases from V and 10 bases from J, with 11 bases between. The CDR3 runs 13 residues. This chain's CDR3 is CASSLVGGREQFF. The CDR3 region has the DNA TGTGCCAGCAGCTTGGTTGGGGGGCGGGAGCAGTTCTTC.

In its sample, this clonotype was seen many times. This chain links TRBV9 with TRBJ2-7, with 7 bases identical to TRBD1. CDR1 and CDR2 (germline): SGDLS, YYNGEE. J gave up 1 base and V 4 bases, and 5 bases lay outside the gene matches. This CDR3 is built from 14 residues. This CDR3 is CASSPRQGSYEQYF. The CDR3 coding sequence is TGTGCCAGCAGCCCCCGACAGGGATCCTACGAGCAGTACTTC.

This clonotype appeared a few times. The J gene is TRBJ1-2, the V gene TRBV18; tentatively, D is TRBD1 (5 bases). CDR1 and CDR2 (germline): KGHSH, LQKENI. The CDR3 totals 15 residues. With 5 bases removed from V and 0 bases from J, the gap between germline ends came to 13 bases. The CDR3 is CASSGRDGPNYGYTF. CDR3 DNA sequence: TGTGCCAGCTCAGGCCGGGACGGTCCTAACTATGGCTACACCTTC.

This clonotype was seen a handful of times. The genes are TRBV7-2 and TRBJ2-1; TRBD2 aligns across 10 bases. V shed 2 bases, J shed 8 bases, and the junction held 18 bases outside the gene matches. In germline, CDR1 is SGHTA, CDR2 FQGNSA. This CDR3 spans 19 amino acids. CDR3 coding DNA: TGTGCCAGCAGCTTAATTGGCCTGGCTAGCGGGGGTATCTGGCATGAGCAGTTCTTC. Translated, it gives CASSLIGLASGGIWHEQFF.

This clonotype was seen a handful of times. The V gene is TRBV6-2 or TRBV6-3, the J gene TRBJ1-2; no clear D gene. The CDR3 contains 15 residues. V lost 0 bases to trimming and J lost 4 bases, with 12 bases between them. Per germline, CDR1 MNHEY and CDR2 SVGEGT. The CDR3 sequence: CASSYSAGSIYGYTF. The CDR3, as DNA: TGTGCCAGCAGTTACTCGGCGGGGTCCATCTATGGCTACACCTTC.